This entry describes one TCR beta chain. Antigen unknown. The 5'RACE template-switching step produced TCR cDNA and added a universal primer site and UMIs. TCRdb itself ran the 5' RACE reads through MiXCR, one entry per CDR3 protein. The sample records approximately 340,000 distinct CDR3 sequences, over 8% being singletons. The sample belongs to a study of T cells after yellow fever vaccination. Whole-study context: When fractions had low cell numbers, they were prepared with SMART-Seq v4 Ultra Low Input. Study-level results: The booster saw the reappearance of most primary-vaccination clones (96% CD4, 70% to 90% CD8). Weaker, the secondary response peaked sooner, at day 5 versus 15.

V was pared by 4 bases and J by 8 bases, with 18 bases between. Germline CDR1 SGDLS, CDR2 YYNGEE. This CDR3 comprises 14 residues. The sequencing here drew on PBMCs, taken on the day of the first yellow fever vaccination. This clonotype originated in a man between 18 and 29 years old who received the YFV17D yellow fever vaccine. V usage is TRBV9 and J usage is TRBJ1-2; no clear D gene. CDR3 loop: CASSPRGLVGGYTF. CDR3 DNA sequence: TGTGCCAGCAGCCCCCGTGGACTAGTCGGGGGCTACACCTTC.